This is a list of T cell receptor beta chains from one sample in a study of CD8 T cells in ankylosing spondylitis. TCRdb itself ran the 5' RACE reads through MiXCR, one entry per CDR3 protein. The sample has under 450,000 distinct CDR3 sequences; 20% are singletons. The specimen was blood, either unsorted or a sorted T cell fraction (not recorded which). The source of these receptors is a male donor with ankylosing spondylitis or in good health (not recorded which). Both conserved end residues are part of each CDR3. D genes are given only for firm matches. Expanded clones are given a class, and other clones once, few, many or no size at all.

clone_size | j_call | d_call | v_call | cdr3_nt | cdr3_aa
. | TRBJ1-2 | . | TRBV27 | TGTGCCAGCAGTGTTGGGGACTATGGCTACACCTTC | CASSVGDYGYTF
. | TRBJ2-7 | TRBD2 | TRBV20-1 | TGCAGTGCCAGCGGGGGATACTCCTACGAGCAGTACTTC | CSASGGYSYEQYF
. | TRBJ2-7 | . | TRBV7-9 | TGTGCCAGCAGAGGGGCAGGACAGAATTCTTACGAGCAGTACTTC | CASRGAGQNSYEQYF
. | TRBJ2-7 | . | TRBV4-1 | TGCGCCAGCAGCCGAATAGGGGACGCCACCCTCGAGCAGTACTTC | CASSRIGDATLEQYF
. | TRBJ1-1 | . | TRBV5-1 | TGCGCCAGCAGCTTACAGGGATGGGCTGAAGCTTTCTTT | CASSLQGWAEAFF
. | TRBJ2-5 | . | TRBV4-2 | TGTGCCAGCAGCCCCCTCCGAGGGGGTATTGCAGAGACCCAGTACTTC | CASSPLRGGIAETQYF
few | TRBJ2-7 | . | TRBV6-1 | TGTGCCAGCAGTACCATCCCGGATCCCCCCTACGAGCAGTACTTC | CASSTIPDPPYEQYF
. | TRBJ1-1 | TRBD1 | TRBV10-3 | TGTGCCATCGGCACAGGGGGCATGAACACTGAAGCTTTCTTT | CAIGTGGMNTEAFF
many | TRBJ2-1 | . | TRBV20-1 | TGCAGTCCCTTAACAGGGTCCAACAATGAGCAGTTCTTC | CSPLTGSNNEQFF
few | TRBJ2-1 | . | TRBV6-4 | TGTGCCAGCAGTGAAGGGGGGGCCGGTGAGCAGTTCTTC | CASSEGGAGEQFF
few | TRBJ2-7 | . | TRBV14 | TGTGCCAGCAGCCAAGATCCGGAAAGCCCCCTCGTCTACGAGCAGTACTTC | CASSQDPESPLVYEQYF
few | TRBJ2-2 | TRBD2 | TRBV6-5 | TGTGCCAGCAGTTACTTCAGACTAGCTTCCACCGGGGAGCTGTTTTTT | CASSYFRLASTGELFF
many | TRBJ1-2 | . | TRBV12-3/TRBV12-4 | TGTGCCAGCAGTTTGGACAGCTACGCCGGCTACACCTTC | CASSLDSYAGYTF
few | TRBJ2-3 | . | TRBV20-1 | TGCAGTGCTAAGGGGTTCTACTACACAGATACGCAGTATTTT | CSAKGFYYTDTQYF
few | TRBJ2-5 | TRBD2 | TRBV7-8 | TGTGCCAGCAGCTTAGTGGGGAGGGTCCAAGAGACCCAGTACTTC | CASSLVGRVQETQYF
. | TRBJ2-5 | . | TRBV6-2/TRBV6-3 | TGTGCCAGCAGTTACTCGAAACAGACCCAGTACTTC | CASSYSKQTQYF
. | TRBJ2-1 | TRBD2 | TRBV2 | TGTGCCAGCAGTATAGCGGGGATCTCCTACAATGAGCAGTTCTTC | CASSIAGISYNEQFF